This T cell receptor beta chain was sequenced in a study of cytomegalovirus exposure and HLA in healthy donors (dated by TCRdb to the late 2010s). Turning to the overall study: In an earlier analysis of 587 of the donors, 250 to 350 Gb of sequence data and approximately 120 million unique TCR beta sequences from 180 million or so T cells were reported. The study combined high-throughput TCR immunosequencing, statistical association of individual TCRs with disease status, and machine learning to predict cytomegalovirus infection status. A later genetic analysis took genome-wide SNP genotypes for about 55% of the 666 donors and used that subset as a discovery cohort. Rather than drawing on any new phenotypic data, the later analysis identified candidate immune exposures from TCR beta sequences and the way those sequences occurred across donors. Roughly 320 gigabases of sequencing data and 70 million to 95 million unique TCR sequences made up an early release that covered approximately 620 HLA-typed donors. Typing coverage differed by locus: A, B, C, DRB1 and DQB1 were typed in roughly 629-640 donors, DQA1 in roughly 500, DPA1 in 606, and DPB1 in 400 to 490. A separate validation cohort of roughly 130 different subjects was used in addition to the approximately 670-subject first cohort. Every discovery cohort repertoire had been produced on one sequencing platform. The genetic ancestry cluster associated with self-reported Caucasian donors included over 65% of the 398 genotyped donors. The study profiled the T cell repertoires of hundreds of subjects by immunosequencing and related them to cytomegalovirus serostatus. The study aimed to test whether signatures of past pathogen exposure could be identified by cataloging public T cell receptors. To decide whether each TCR beta V gene segment behaved as functional or pseudogenic, an earlier analysis of over 500 of the donors relied on high-throughput TCR beta sequencing. On average, approximately 250,000 unique TCR beta nucleotide sequences were sequenced per donor among 398 genotyped donors of the cohort, with roughly 18% of those sequences being non-productive. Roughly five DR-DQ haplotypes were handled as single units for association and clustering because linkage in the cohort was strong. Alongside the repertoire data, information on donor age, sex, ethnicity and CMV serostatus was compiled. To study patterns of TCR occurrence, a later analysis re-analyzed previously published TCR beta repertoires from 666 donors and added high-resolution HLA genotyping. Class I and class II HLA loci were covered by the typing at four-digit resolution. Overall study results and their limits: A group of highly shared sequence variants was considered likely to be a technical artifact of the sequencing pipeline. Compared with equally common non-associated chains, HLA-associated TCR beta chains in a later analysis were more clonally expanded and had lower generation probabilities. Several of the top co-occurrence clusters appeared to be linked to parvovirus B19, influenza, CMV and Epstein-Barr virus, according to a later analysis. CMV serostatus was the only immune exposure information available for the cohort. In vitro tests confirmed that a few of the cytomegalovirus-associated TCR beta chains recognize cytomegalovirus antigens. An association between a missense DCLRE1C variant and V-gene and J-gene trimming of TCR beta chains was found in a later genetic analysis and replicated in an independent cohort. Strong co-occurrence of HLA alleles, especially DR and DQ, made assigning TCR associations to individual alleles difficult. In an earlier analysis of 450 to 750 of the donors, most TCR beta V segments appeared in productive rearrangements about 87% or about 30% of the time, broadly matching IMGT annotations. According to a later genetic analysis, donors in an Asian-associated ancestry cluster had fewer N-insertions in productive TCRs than the roughly 660-donor mean. Across donors, most TCR sequences were observed very rarely, whereas some public TCRs were present in many individuals. A further reported finding was that TCR beta sequences accurately predicted the HLA-A and HLA-B alleles for most subjects in the first cohort. It was suggested by the authors that the approach could potentially be generalized to other disease states and immunological phenotypes. According to a later analysis, TCR association rates differed among HLA loci, with DRB1 alleles showing the most associated TCRs and HLA-C alleles showing the fewest. Specific HLA alleles were associated with over 15,000 TCR beta sequences at a false discovery rate of 0.05 in a later analysis. In the study, some 160 TCR beta chains were listed as associated with cytomegalovirus. The 87-base-pair reads could not distinguish some IMGT-functional V segments, including TRBV6-2 and TRBV6-3, so those segments were excluded. Cytomegalovirus status was reported to be diagnosed by the classifier with high specificity and sensitivity in both the original and validation cohorts. Correlated functional status among segregating V segments might be attributable to linkage disequilibrium, but an unknown experimental factor could not be ruled out. The cohort was sequenced for TCR beta chains only, and without alpha or paired-chain data the features that could be detected were limited. The earlier analysis of 450 to 700 of the donors excluded around 17 rarely observed V segments, including chromosome 9 orphons, because counts were too low. Most CMV-associated TCR beta chains appeared to be HLA-restricted in a later analysis, and the HLA associations seemed to be driven largely by CMV exposure. Because HLA typing was missing for some donors at each locus, association tests included only the typed subset. Sequencing depth was assumed to be roughly uniform across donors in the presence/absence analyses, though that assumption may not hold.

This clone was counted a few times. The clone's antigen remains unknown. The sample holds no much larger clone one base away, and base qualities are not on file. Other DNA sequences in the sample encode the same CDR3. The CDR3 runs 16 amino acids, cysteine and phenylalanine included. Only the CDR3 portion is preserved as DNA: 48 bases, with reading frame beginning at the first base. V lost 1 base and J lost 4 bases, and the count of bases not matched to a germline gene is 4. CDR1 and CDR2 are drawn from the germline V gene: LGHNA, YSLEER. The cohort consisted of approximately 670 healthy bone marrow donors. All cohort members were sampled while nominally healthy, although unrecorded immune exposures were likely present. The donor was CMV seronegative and belonged to the group of roughly 330 seronegative cohort members. A peripheral blood sample was collected from each donor, and TCR beta sequencing was performed on peripheral blood mononuclear cells. Genomic DNA was extracted from the blood cell samples with the Qiagen DNeasy Blood Extraction Kit.

The library came from the immunoSEQ multiplex PCR assay. The multiplex PCR relied on a mix of 60 forward primers for TCR Vbeta segments and 13 reverse primers for TCR Jbeta segments. The CDR3 region of rearranged TCR beta genes was amplified from genomic DNA by a multiplex PCR assay. The amplified TCR beta libraries were sequenced on the Illumina HiSeq System as 87-base-pair reads. The original pipeline was this. A later analysis tallied roughly 76 million unique TCR beta chains across the 666 repertoires, and about 12 million of those chains were shared by two or more donors. To remove PCR and sequencing errors, raw reads were error-corrected and collapsed into unique sequences using a nearest-neighbor algorithm that merged closely related sequences. Alignment of CDR3 sequences to IMGT reference sequences was used to assign V, D and J gene segments. Each retained sequence needed at least a six-nucleotide match to both a V gene segment and a J gene segment. A rearrangement counted as productive if the CDR3 had no stop codons and remained in frame with V and J, and every other rearrangement counted as non-productive. CDR3 was defined by IMGT convention, running from the second conserved V-encoded cysteine to the conserved J-encoded phenylalanine. The earlier analysis of fewer than 750 of the donors excluded sequences that lacked an unambiguous match to a single V gene segment. In an earlier analysis of approximately 610 of the donors, V segments were called functional above 56.7% productive rearrangements and were called segregating when the between-donor standard deviation exceeded 5%. A statistical classification framework was developed to diagnose cytomegalovirus status using the catalog of TCR beta chain sequences. In a later analysis, V and J genes were assigned by comparing TCR nucleotide sequences against IMGT/GENE-DB human TR gene sequences. The TCRdist pipeline was used in a later analysis to assign CDR3 sequences and most-parsimonious VDJ recombination scenarios. In a later analysis, each TCR beta chain was defined by its CDR3 amino acid sequence together with its V-gene family, and reads without a unique V-gene family were excluded. As a way to deal with suspected cross-contamination and a sequencing artifact, a later analysis dropped 640 or so nucleotide sequences that were highly shared and had low generation probability. In a later analysis, a clonal expansion index was calculated for each public chain from normalized within-repertoire ranks of inferred template counts. A later analysis computed generation probabilities with a VDJ recombination model fitted to out-of-frame rearrangements, and checked the results against IGoR. In a later analysis, TCR-TCR, TCR-HLA and TCR-CMV co-occurrence was scored with hypergeometric tests, and a repertoire-size bias correction was applied to TCR pairs. In a later analysis, false discovery rates were estimated by permuting HLA or CMV assignments 20 times. A later analysis grouped co-occurring TCRs with DBSCAN, adding TCRdist sequence similarity when clustering within HLA-allele-positive subsets. Repertoires with fewer than 30,000 or more than 120,000 public chains, plus five repertoires with anomalous nucleotide sharing, were excluded from co-occurrence clustering. Drawn from immuneACCESS, this table holds only the in-frame rearrangements with V and J called that TCRdb kept. Clones are partly lost; checked studies trace under half to an unresolved V gene and leave the rest unexplained. That table supplies the V and J calls and clone size; D and trimming were determined from the DNA. For this sample there are around 40,000 clones; 60% to 70% appear just once. Clones ranked in the top ten supply approximately 3.5% of the sample.

Source material: PBMCs. The chain is made from TRBV4-3 and TRBJ2-1; 10 nucleotides in the junction match TRBD2. The sequence came from a man aged 35-49 years in good health and CMV-seronegative. In nucleotides, the sequence is TGCGCCAGCAGCCAAGGTCTAGCGGGGGTATACAATGAGCAGTTCTTC. Its protein is CASSQGLAGVYNEQFF.